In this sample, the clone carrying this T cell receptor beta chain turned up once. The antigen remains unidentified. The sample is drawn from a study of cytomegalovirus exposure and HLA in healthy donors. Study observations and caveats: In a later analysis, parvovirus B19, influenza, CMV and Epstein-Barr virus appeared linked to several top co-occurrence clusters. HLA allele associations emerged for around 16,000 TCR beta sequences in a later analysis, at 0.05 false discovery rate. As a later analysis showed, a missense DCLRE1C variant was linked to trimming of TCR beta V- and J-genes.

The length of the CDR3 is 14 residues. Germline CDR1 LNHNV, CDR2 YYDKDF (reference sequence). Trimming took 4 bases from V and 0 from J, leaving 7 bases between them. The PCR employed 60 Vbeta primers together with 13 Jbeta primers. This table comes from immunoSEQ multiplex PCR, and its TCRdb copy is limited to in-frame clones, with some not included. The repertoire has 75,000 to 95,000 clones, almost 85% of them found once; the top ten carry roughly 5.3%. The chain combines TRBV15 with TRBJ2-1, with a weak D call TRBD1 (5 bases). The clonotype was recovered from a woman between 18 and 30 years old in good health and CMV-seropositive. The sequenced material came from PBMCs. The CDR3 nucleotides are TGTGCCACCAGCACCAGGGACTCCTACAATGAGCAGTTCTTC. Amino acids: CATSTRDSYNEQFF.